What follows describes a single TCR beta chain. The sample belongs to a study of human T cells and chemical hapten exposure. TCRdb passed the RACE reads through MiXCR, listing each CDR3 protein once. The sample includes 110,000 or so distinct CDR3 sequences, about 34% seen only once; the top ten take around 2.7%. The germline gives CDR1 LGHNA, CDR2 YNFKEQ. CDR3 size: 15 residues. V was trimmed by 0 bases and J by 12 bases, leaving 18 bases between them. The sample's time point: patch test 3, about 24 weeks after DPC sensitization. Treatment here: therapeutic diphenylcyclopropenone sensitization with weekly scalp DPC.

The sample was whole blood, taken in connection with sensitization to the hapten diphenylcyclopropenone (DPC). The chain is built from TRBV4-2 and TRBJ2-1, with D tentatively TRBD2 (6 bases). The receptor was isolated from a man aged 35 to 55 with alopecia areata. Some clones in this sample may be carry-over from other donors' samples. Here the CDR3 reads CASSQDESLPGVQFF. The CDR3 DNA sequence: TGTGCCAGCAGCCAAGATGAATCGCTCCCGGGAGTGCAGTTCTTC.